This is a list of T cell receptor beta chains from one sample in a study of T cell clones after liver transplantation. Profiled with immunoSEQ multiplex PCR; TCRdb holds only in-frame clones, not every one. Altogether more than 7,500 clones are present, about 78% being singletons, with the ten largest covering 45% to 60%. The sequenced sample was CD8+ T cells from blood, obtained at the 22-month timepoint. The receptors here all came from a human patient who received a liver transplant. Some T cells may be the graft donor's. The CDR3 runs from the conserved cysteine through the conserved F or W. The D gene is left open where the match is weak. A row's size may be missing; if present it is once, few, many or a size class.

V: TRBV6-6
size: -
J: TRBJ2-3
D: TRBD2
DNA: TGTGCCAGCAGCCTACTAGCGGGGGGGCCAGATACGCAGTATTTT
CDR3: CASSLLAGGPDTQYF

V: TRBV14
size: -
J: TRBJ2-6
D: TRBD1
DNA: TGTGCCAGCAGCCAAGATGGAGGGACAGGGGTGTTCTCTGGGGCCAACGTCCTGACTTTC
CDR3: CASSQDGGTGVFSGANVLTF

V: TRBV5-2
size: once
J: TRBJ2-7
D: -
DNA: TGTGCCACCCGAATCGGGGGGGCGGACGAGCAGTACTTC
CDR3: CATRIGGADEQYF

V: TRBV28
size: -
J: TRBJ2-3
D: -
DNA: TGTGCCAGCAGTTCCCCCCTTCGAAACACAGATACGCAGTATTTT
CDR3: CASSSPLRNTDTQYF

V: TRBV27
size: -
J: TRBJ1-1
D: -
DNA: TGTGCCAGCAGTCTATGGTTCGCGGGGAACACTGAAGCTTTCTTT
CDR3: CASSLWFAGNTEAFF

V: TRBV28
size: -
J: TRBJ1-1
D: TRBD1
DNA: TGTGCCAGCAGTTACAAGGGGGCGGGGGAAGCTTTCTTT
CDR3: CASSYKGAGEAFF

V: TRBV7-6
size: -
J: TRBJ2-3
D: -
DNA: TGTGCCAGCAGTTTCGGGGGCACAGATACGCAGTATTTT
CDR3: CASSFGGTDTQYF

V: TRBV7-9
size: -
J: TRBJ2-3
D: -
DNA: TGTGCCAGCAGCTTAGTTGAGACGCGGACAGATACGCAGTATTTT
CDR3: CASSLVETRTDTQYF

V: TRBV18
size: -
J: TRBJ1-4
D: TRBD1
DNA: TGTGCCAGCTCACCGGGGACAGGGGAACTGTTTTTT
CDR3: CASSPGTGELFF

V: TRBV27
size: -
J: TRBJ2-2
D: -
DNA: TGTGCCAGCAGTTTGGGGGGACCCGGGGAGCTGTTTTTT
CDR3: CASSLGGPGELFF

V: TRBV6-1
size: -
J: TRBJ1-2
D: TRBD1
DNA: TGTGCCACATTACAGGGGGCTTATGGCTACACCTTC
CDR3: CATLQGAYGYTF